This is a list of T cell receptor beta chains from one sample in a study of PD-1 blockade in classical Hodgkin lymphoma. Here immunoSEQ multiplex PCR was the method, and the copy in TCRdb shows in-frame clones only, minus some. The sample comprises tens of thousands of clones, 91% of which are singletons, and approximately 10% rests with the top ten. Sequencing used peripheral blood mononuclear cells (PBMCs), obtained before the fourth cycle of nivolumab. These receptors all come from a human donor with classical Hodgkin lymphoma. CDR3s include the opening cysteine and the closing phenylalanine or tryptophan.

V,J,CDR3
TRBV7-2,TRBJ2-5,CASSTIAGETQYF
TRBV7-2,TRBJ2-1,CASSRRGYNEQFF
TRBV5-1,TRBJ2-2,CASSLYLGPGELFF
TRBV4-1,TRBJ1-5,CASSQPTRGQYQPQHF
TRBV7-8,TRBJ2-7,CASSLGPRGPPGKYF
TRBV10-1,TRBJ2-7,CASSPSQGYEQYF
TRBV2,TRBJ1-3,CATRTGRSGNTIYF
TRBV14,TRBJ1-1,CASSQDFNEAFF
TRBV7-8,TRBJ1-2,CASSLAANYGYTF
TRBV5-1,TRBJ2-1,CASSLNPGPGSYNEQFF
TRBV6-1,TRBJ1-5,CASIWGTSNQPQHF
TRBV28,TRBJ1-6,CASIPGQGQNSPLHF
TRBV30,TRBJ1-4,CAWSVQGEKLFF
TRBV12-2,TRBJ2-3,CASRLAGGLDRSLDTQYF
TRBV7-8,TRBJ1-2,CASSLDTGGNYGYTF
TRBV19,TRBJ1-3,CASSRTRLSGNTIYF
TRBV7-9,TRBJ2-5,CASSFPLTTQETQYF
TRBV5-1,TRBJ2-7,CASSLRTAAPSPYEQYF
TRBV27,TRBJ2-7,CASSLEAGGSYEQYF
TRBV2,TRBJ2-6,CASSGLLLPSGANVLTF
TRBV5-4,TRBJ1-2,CASSLAMSSGGYTF
TRBV6-5,TRBJ1-2,CASSSDPTPLNYGYTF
TRBV5-6,TRBJ2-7,CASSPPSGPYEQYF
TRBV6-1,TRBJ2-7,CASSEAGTGGYEQYF
TRBV20-1,TRBJ1-1,CSARRDMEAFF
TRBV6-1,TRBJ1-2,CASSESGLQRGGYTF
TRBV6-6,TRBJ2-1,CASSYSGTGGWEQFF
TRBV10-3,TRBJ2-3,CAISESLGTDTQYF
TRBV7-3,TRBJ2-3,CASSLAGGTDTQYF
TRBV7-9,TRBJ2-7,CASSSLYEQYF
TRBV7-2,TRBJ1-2,CASWVSSGVYGYTF
TRBV6-5,TRBJ1-2,CASSYSRTGVLDGYTF
TRBV7-7,TRBJ2-3,CASSPAGGRHSTDTQYF